The clone carrying this T cell receptor (beta chain) was seen many times. What it binds is not known. CDR1 and CDR2 (germline): SEHNR, FQNEAQ (reference sequence). The ends were cut back, 4 bases at V and 4 bases at J, with 13 bases in the middle. The length of the CDR3 is 15 residues. This sample is part of a study of Graves' ophthalmopathy and Graves' hyperthyroidism. Points from the study as a whole: In predicting ophthalmopathy progression, the model reached about 69% sensitivity and under 85% specificity.

Scientists amplified the TCR beta CDR3 regions from RNA transcripts. HTBI primers primed a first-round RT-PCR, and a second-round multiplex PCR followed. TCRdb redid the calling of the multiplex PCR reads with MiXCR, one entry per CDR3 protein. The sample lists more than 550,000 distinct CDR3 sequences; over 40% were seen once. Sequencing used peripheral blood. The chain has TRBV7-9 and TRBJ2-2; D may correspond to TRBD1 or TRBD2 (5 bases each). The source is an adult man with Graves' ophthalmopathy. The CDR3 coding sequence is TGTGCCAGCAGCTCGGGGCACCCGGGCACCGGGGAGCTGTTTTTT. Protein: CASSSGHPGTGELFF.